This TCR beta chain was sequenced during a study of blood T cell repertoires in COVID-19. Libraries were prepared by immunoSEQ multiplex PCR; TCRdb keeps only in-frame clonotypes and omits some of them. The table has 100,000 or so clones, roughly 84% seen once. Germline CDR1 and CDR2: MDHEN and SYDVKM. This CDR3 contains 13 residues. Trimming stripped 6 bases from V and 5 bases from J, with 11 bases between. This TCR was sampled from a woman aged 60-75 years with acute or convalescent COVID-19. V is TRBV28 and J is TRBJ1-3; tentatively, D is TRBD1 (6 bases). The source material was peripheral blood. The DNA for the CDR3 is TGTGCCAGCAGAGGGACAAGAAGAAACACCATATATTTT. Translating it yields CASRGTRRNTIYF.